Each of the 23 T cell receptor beta chains below was sequenced from the same sample in a study of T cells in women clearing cervical HPV infection. Generated by immunoSEQ multiplex PCR, the TCRdb table keeps only in-frame clones and is missing some. In total, the table holds about 40,000 clones. Sequencing was performed on blood buffy coat. Receptors originate from a woman aged 18 to 75 with a cervical HPV16 infection that either progressed to CIN3+ or cleared (not recorded which).

In regard to this clone: The missing CDR3 end, 3 residues past where the read stops, is filled in from the germline J gene. The V gene is TRBV2, the J gene TRBJ1-2; TRBD1 matches at 7 bases. This CDR3 spans 14 amino acids. V shed 6 bases, J shed 7 bases, and the junction held 11 bases outside the gene matches. The germline CDR1 and CDR2 sequences are SNHLY and FYNNEI. The CDR3 region is CASSTVDREAGYTF. The sequenced part of the CDR3 DNA is TGTGCCAGCAGCACTGTAGACAGGGAGGCTGGC.

As for this clone: The CDR3 end lies 3 residues beyond the end of the read and is filled in from the germline J gene. V and J are TRBV2 and TRBJ2-3; 8 bases are a match to TRBD1. Germline assignment: CDR1 SNHLY and CDR2 FYNNEI. This CDR3 is 14 amino acids long. The V and J ends lost 6 bases and 5 bases, in that order; junction bases with no gene match: 7. CDR3 DNA, as far as it was read: TGTGCCAGCAGGTTAGACAGGGGTGAAGATACG. Protein product: CASRLDRGEDT. The whole CDR3 reads CASRLDRGEDTQYF.

Concerning this clone itself: The CDR3 end lies 3 residues beyond the end of the read and is filled in from the germline J gene. This rearrangement joins TRBV20-1 to TRBJ2-2; D possibly corresponds to TRBD2 (6 bases). Trimming left V 2 bases short and J 1 base short, with 8 bases between. The CDR3 consists of 14 residues. Per germline, CDR1 DFQATT and CDR2 SNEGSKA (reference sequence). The CDR3 bases that were read are TGCAGTGCTAGAACCGGGGGGAACACCGGGGAG. Its translation is CSARTGGNTGE. The whole CDR3 sequence is CSARTGGNTGELFF.

Turning to this clone: From the germline J gene comes the end of the CDR3, since the read stops 3 residues before it. The chain is built from TRBV5-1 and TRBJ1-2, with D tentatively TRBD1 (6 bases). The CDR3 spans 15 residues. Trimming removed 1 base at V and 2 bases at J, with 12 bases between. In germline, CDR1 is SGHRS, CDR2 YFSETQ. CDR3 region: CASSLRGAANYGYTF. Incomplete CDR3 DNA: TGCGCCAGCAGCTTGCGGGGGGCGGCCAACTATGGC.

CDR3 bases read: TGCAGTGCTAGCCCGGGACAACACACTGAA. It is translated as CSASPGQHTE. The whole CDR3 reads CSASPGQHTEAFF. The J gene is TRBJ1-1, the V gene TRBV20-1; TRBD1 might be the D (6 bases). The sequenced fragment ends 3 residues before the CDR3 boundary, so the rest is inferred from the germline J gene. CDR1 and CDR2 from the germline V gene are DFQATT and SNEGSKA (reference sequence). This CDR3 has 13 amino acids. V lost 3 bases and J lost 3, with 11 bases in between.

To note about this clone: The missing CDR3 end, 3 residues past where the read stops, is filled in from the germline J gene. The chain is built from TRBV20-1 and TRBJ2-5, with TRBD2 as a possible D gene (6 bases). V dropped 3 bases and J dropped 1 base, with 15 bases sitting between them. Germline V gives CDR1 DFQATT, CDR2 SNEGSKA (reference sequence). The CDR3 totals 15 residues. CDR3 bases read: TGCAGTGCTAGTGGGGCCGGGGGAACCCAAGAGACC. Translating it yields CSASGAGGTQET. The entire CDR3 sequence reads CSASGAGGTQETQYF.

Concerning this clone: The sequence runs out 3 residues before the end of the CDR3; the remainder is reconstructed from the germline J gene. V and J are TRBV7-8 and TRBJ2-7; TRBD1 agrees at 8 bases. Germline V gene lookup returns CDR1 SGHVS and CDR2 FQNEAQ. This CDR3 is 16 amino acids long. The V and J ends lost 5 bases and 5 bases, in that order; junction bases with no gene match: 14. The covered CDR3 bases are TGTGCCAGCAGCCCCCCCCTAAGGACAGGGCCTCACGAG. Residues: CASSPPLRTGPHE. The whole CDR3 protein is CASSPPLRTGPHEQYF.

Points on this clone: The CDR3 end is not reached by the read, which stops 3 residues before it; the germline J gene fills it in. This chain connects TRBV6-1 to TRBJ2-7; TRBD1 agrees at 7 bases. The germline CDR1 and CDR2 sequences are MNHNS and SASEGT. J gave up 2 bases and V 7 bases, and 11 bases lay outside the gene matches. This CDR3 comprises 15 residues. The CDR3 is CASTDSTGAAYEQYF. The sequenced part of the CDR3 DNA is TGTGCCAGCACTGACAGTACAGGGGCGGCCTACGAG.

With regard to this clone: The CDR3 end is not reached by the read, which stops 3 residues before it; the germline J gene fills it in. The chain links TRBV5-1 to TRBJ2-1; 11 nucleotides align to TRBD2. Trimming cost V 9 bases and J 9 bases; bases outside gene matches: 11. This CDR3 has 14 residues. CDR1 is SGHRS, CDR2 YFSETQ, per germline. The CDR3 loop reads CATALTSGVGEQFF. The CDR3 DNA, read in part, is TGCGCCACCGCGCTGACTAGCGGGGTAGGTGAG.

Points on this clone: The missing CDR3 end, 3 residues past where the read stops, is filled in from the germline J gene. V usage is TRBV30 and J usage is TRBJ2-1; 12 positions agree with TRBD2. The CDR3 totals 15 residues. Germline V CDR1 and CDR2: GTSNPN, SVGIG (reference sequence). After removal of 0 bases from V and 4 bases from J, the junction contained 1 base not matched to a gene. CDR3: CAWSVLAGGYNEQFF. The CDR3 bases that were read are TGTGCCTGGAGTGTTCTAGCGGGGGGGTACAATGAG.

With respect to this clone: Read coverage stops 3 residues before the CDR3 terminus; the germline J gene supplies the remainder. This sequence joins TRBV20-1 and TRBJ2-7; tentative D call: TRBD2 (5 bases). This CDR3 contains 17 residues. Germline CDR1 DFQATT, CDR2 SNEGSKA (reference sequence). V was cut by 3 bases and J by 6 bases, with 27 bases left in between. CDR3: CSASILGDWVRRSEQYF. The sequenced CDR3 bases are TGCAGTGCTAGCATTTTGGGCGATTGGGTACGGAGGAGCGAG.

CDR3 amino acids: CASSSEGNIQYF. The DNA read from the CDR3 is TGCGCCAGCAGCTCGGAGGGAAACATT. The chain couples TRBV5-1 to TRBJ2-4; D may be TRBD2 (6 bases). The observed sequence ends 3 residues before the CDR3 terminus, with the missing tail filled in from the germline J gene. Trimming cost V 3 bases and J 6 bases, with 7 bases left between them. CDR1 and CDR2 from the germline V gene are SGHRS and YFSETQ. This CDR3 has 12 amino acids.

Points on this clone: The CDR3 extends 3 residues past the end of the read, so its final part is completed from the germline J gene. V usage is TRBV19 and J usage is TRBJ1-5; 9 nucleotides match TRBD1. J gave up 4 bases and V 1 base, and 2 bases lay outside the gene matches. The germline V gene has CDR1 LNHDA and CDR2 SQIVND (reference sequence). There are 15 residues in the CDR3. The CDR3 DNA, read in part, is TGTGCCAGTAGTATAGGACAGGGGGAAAATCAGCCC. Translating it yields CASSIGQGENQP. The full-length CDR3 reads as CASSIGQGENQPQHF.

As concerns this clone: The DNA ends 3 residues before the CDR3 does, and the rest of the CDR3 is filled in from the germline J gene. The chain recombines TRBV29-1 with TRBJ1-4, with TRBD1 identical over 9 bases. CDR3 length: 14 residues. V lost 7 bases, J lost 8 bases, and 11 bases stayed unmatched. Germline V lookup: CDR1 SQVTM, CDR2 ANQGSEA. The CDR3 reads CSARPRDRAEKLFF. The CDR3 bases that were read are TGCAGCGCCCGCCCCCGGGACAGGGCCGAAAAA.

The covered CDR3 bases are TGTGCCAGCAGTGAAGCCGGGGGTAACACCGGGGAG. Translated: CASSEAGGNTGE. The CDR3 in full is CASSEAGGNTGELFF. V gene TRBV2 combines with J gene TRBJ2-2, with D possibly being TRBD2 (6 bases). Read coverage stops 3 residues before the CDR3 terminus; the germline J gene supplies the remainder. The V gene's germline CDR1 is SNHLY and CDR2 FYNNEI. V lost 0 bases and J 2 bases, leaving 7 bases between the germline ends. The CDR3 contains 15 residues.

Turning to this clone: The read stops 3 residues short of the end of the CDR3; the missing end is completed from the germline J gene. This sequence joins TRBV19 and TRBJ1-1; D gene unclear. V lost 5 bases and J lost 5, with 6 bases in between. CDR1 is LNHDA, CDR2 SQIVND, per germline (reference sequence). CDR3 size: 11 residues. CDR3 DNA, as far as it was read: TGTGCCAGTAGTGCGGGGACTGAA. It specifies CASSAGTE. The whole CDR3 is CASSAGTEAFF. Looking up the rest from reference TRBV19 and TRBJ1-1 gives the full variable domain: DGGITQSPKYLFRKEGQNVTLSCEQNLNHDAMYWYRQDPGQGLRLIYYSQIVNDFQKGDIAEGYSVSREKKESFPLTVTSAQKNPTAFYLCASSAGTEAFFGQGTRLTVV.

As for this clone: The read gets to within 3 residues of the CDR3 end, and the germline J gene fills in the rest. The rearrangement uses TRBV20-1 and TRBJ2-4; 10 nucleotides agree with TRBD1. The CDR3 totals 16 residues. V shed 1 base, J shed 7 bases, and the junction held 10 bases outside the gene matches. The germline gives CDR1 DFQATT, CDR2 SNEGSKA (reference sequence). CDR3 sequence reads: CSARGATGGVLNIQYF. CDR3 DNA, as far as it was read: TGCAGTGCTAGAGGTGCGACAGGGGGCGTATTGAACATT.

A word on this clone: The read finishes 3 residues shy of the CDR3 end, and the germline J gene is used to complete it. The V call is TRBV6-4, the J call TRBJ2-3; 7 bases are shared with TRBD1. With 8 bases clipped from V and 0 bases from J, the junction kept 5 bases outside the gene matches. The CDR3 runs 14 residues. Germline CDR1 and CDR2: MRHNA and SNTAGT. The CDR3 region is CASADRESTDTQYF. The sequenced CDR3 bases are TGTGCCAGCGCCGACAGGGAAAGCACAGATACG.

On this clone itself: The observed sequence ends 3 residues before the CDR3 terminus, with the missing tail filled in from the germline J gene. The chain combines TRBV6-1 with TRBJ2-5; 7 nucleotides match TRBD2. CDR1 MNHNS and CDR2 SASEGT come from the germline V gene. The CDR3 runs to 16 residues. V dropped 4 bases and J dropped 4; count of bases not matched to a gene: 12. CDR3: CASSAQPWTSRETQYF. The covered CDR3 bases are TGTGCCAGCAGTGCCCAACCCTGGACTAGTCGAGAGACC.

A remark on this clone: With the read ending 3 residues before the CDR3 end, the germline J gene is used to fill in that end. This chain connects TRBV19 to TRBJ1-2, with 7 bases that match TRBD1. V trimming: 5 bases; J trimming: 0 bases; junction bases outside the gene matches: 12. The germline V gene has CDR1 LNHDA and CDR2 SQIVND (reference sequence). CDR3 length: 17 residues. The CDR3 spells CASSEHNRDRSNYGYTF. The DNA read from the CDR3 is TGTGCCAGTAGTGAACACAACCGGGACAGATCTAACTATGGC.

Worth noting for this clone: The missing CDR3 end, 3 residues past where the read stops, is filled in from the germline J gene. The chain has TRBV2 and TRBJ2-2, with a possible D match to TRBD2 (6 bases). With 6 bases removed from V and 4 bases from J, the gap between germline ends came to 15 bases. Germline loops: CDR1 SNHLY, CDR2 FYNNEI. The CDR3 length is 15 residues. The CDR3 is CASRPPGLTTGELFF. Incomplete CDR3 DNA: TGTGCCAGCAGACCCCCGGGACTCACCACCGGGGAG.

As to this clone: The read finishes 3 residues shy of the CDR3 end, and the germline J gene is used to complete it. The chain carries TRBV2 and TRBJ1-1; 8 nucleotides agree with TRBD1. Losses at the gene ends were 6 bases for V and 3 bases for J; bases not matched to a gene: 6. This CDR3 is 14 amino acids long. Looked up from germline, CDR1 is SNHLY and CDR2 is FYNNEI. CDR3 sequence reads: CASSHRGLDTEAFF. The CDR3 DNA, read in part, is TGTGCCAGCAGCCACAGGGGGTTGGACACTGAA.

Concerning this clone: The DNA ends 3 residues before the CDR3 does, and the rest of the CDR3 is filled in from the germline J gene. This chain connects TRBV13 to TRBJ2-7, with D possibly being TRBD2 (5 bases). The CDR3 has 13 residues. Trimming cost V 0 bases and J 3 bases, with 6 bases left between them. Germline V lookup: CDR1 PRHDT, CDR2 FYEKMQ (reference sequence). The sequenced part of the CDR3 DNA is TGTGCCAGCAGCTTAGGTCGGGGCTACGAG. It codes for CASSLGRGYE. The whole CDR3 sequence reads CASSLGRGYEQYF.